Presented here are 29 T cell receptor beta chains from one specimen sequenced in a study of shared clonotypes between healthy human individuals. Measured with immunoSEQ multiplex PCR; TCRdb has only the in-frame clones, and not every one. The data hold some 1,600,000 clones, with approximately 98% observed a single time. Material for sequencing was naive CD4+ T cells sorted from blood. Subset defined: CD45RA+ positively selected. The receptors were sampled from a man aged 25-45 years in good health.

Regarding this clone: Other DNA sequences in the sample encode the same CDR3. The chain is built from TRBV4-1 and TRBJ2-7; no firm D call. Germline V CDR1 and CDR2: MGHRA, YSYEKL. The CDR3 loop spans 13 amino acids. Trimming removed 1 base from V and 1 base from J, with 5 bases in between. The DNA for the CDR3 is TGCGCCAGCAGCCAAGGGGTTTCCTACGAGCAGTACTTC. Its translation: CASSQGVSYEQYF.

The chain is built from TRBV9 and TRBJ2-3; D not resolved. The CDR3 length is 14 residues. V shed 0 bases and J shed 4 bases, with 9 bases lying between them. Germline V gene data show CDR1 as SGDLS and CDR2 as YYNGEE. This CDR3 reads CASSVEVRADTQYF. Here the CDR3 DNA reads TGTGCCAGCAGCGTAGAAGTTAGAGCAGATACGCAGTATTTT.

The chain recombines TRBV5-1 with TRBJ2-3; the D gene is possibly TRBD1 (5 bases). This CDR3 comprises 16 residues. CDR1 is SGHRS and CDR2 is YFSETQ in the germline V gene. V was trimmed by 0 bases and J by 0 bases, leaving 11 bases between them. CDR3 nucleotide sequence: TGCGCCAGCAGCTTGGCGTTTGACAGCAGCACAGATACGCAGTATTTT. It yields the protein CASSLAFDSSTDTQYF. The full variable domain, rest sourced from reference TRBV5-1 and TRBJ2-3, is KAGVTQTPRYLIKTRGQQVTLSCSPISGHRSVSWYQQTPGQGLQFLFEYFSETQRNKGNFPGRFSGRQFSNSRSEMNVSTLELGDSALYLCASSLAFDSSTDTQYFGPGTRLTVL.

V and J are TRBV10-3 and TRBJ1-1; TRBD1 matches 8 bases. CDR3 length equals 13 residues. Germline CDR1 is ENHRY and CDR2 is SYGVKD. After removal of 11 bases from V and 1 base from J, the junction contained 6 bases not matched to a gene. The CDR3 coding sequence is TGTGCCGCAGAAGGACAGGGGAACACTGAAGCTTTCTTT. It specifies CAAEGQGNTEAFF.

The V call is TRBV6-4, the J call TRBJ2-2; 11 bases line up with TRBD1. CDR3 size: 16 residues. Losses at the gene ends were 5 bases for V and 6 bases for J; bases not matched to a gene: 8. Germline V lookup: CDR1 MRHNA, CDR2 SNTAGT. CDR3 loop: CASSPGQGEIAGELFF. CDR3 nucleotides: TGTGCCAGCAGTCCGGGACAGGGGGAGATTGCCGGGGAGCTGTTTTTT.

This chain joins TRBV6-6 and TRBJ1-2; D is ambiguous. The V gene's germline CDR1 is MNHNY and CDR2 SVGAGI (reference sequence). V was pared by 2 bases and J by 14 bases, with 21 bases between. The CDR3 is 14 residues long. The chain's CDR3 is CASSYGVGEATITF. The CDR3 bases are TGTGCCAGCAGTTACGGGGTTGGGGAGGCAACCATTACCTTC.

The chain recombines TRBV6-5 with TRBJ2-7; TRBD1 matches at 8 bases. The length of the CDR3 is 13 residues. Germline CDR1 and CDR2: MNHEY and SVGAGI. The ends lost 2 bases at V and 6 bases at J; junction bases unmatched: 3. DNA for the CDR3: TGTGCCAGCAGTTACCCGACAGGGGTCGAGCAGTACTTC. Encoded protein: CASSYPTGVEQYF.

This clone was seen a single time. This chain joins TRBV5-1 and TRBJ2-7, with TRBD2 matching over 10 bases. The ends lost 3 bases at V and 0 bases at J; junction bases unmatched: 6. CDR3 length equals 16 residues. CDR1 SGHRS and CDR2 YFSETQ come from the germline V gene. The CDR3 nucleotides read TGCGCCAGCAGCTCCTGGACTAGCGGCAGCTCCTACGAGCAGTACTTC. As protein: CASSSWTSGSSYEQYF. Looking up the rest from reference TRBV5-1 and TRBJ2-7 gives the full variable domain: KAGVTQTPRYLIKTRGQQVTLSCSPISGHRSVSWYQQTPGQGLQFLFEYFSETQRNKGNFPGRFSGRQFSNSRSEMNVSTLELGDSALYLCASSSWTSGSSYEQYFGPGTRLTVT.

This chain links TRBV29-1 with TRBJ1-1, with D unclear. From germline, CDR1 is SQVTM and CDR2 ANQGSEA. The CDR3 spans 13 residues. V was cut by 7 bases and J by 1 base, with 13 bases left in between. The CDR3 DNA sequence: TGCAGCGCCCTCCCTAATTGGAACACTGAAGCTTTCTTT. Amino acid sequence: CSALPNWNTEAFF.

CDR3 loop: CATSRAIGLGYGYTF. Here the CDR3 DNA reads TGTGCCACCAGCAGAGCTATTGGATTGGGCTATGGCTACACCTTC. V and J are TRBV15 and TRBJ1-2; D gene uncertain. This CDR3 contains 15 residues. The germline gives CDR1 LNHNV, CDR2 YYDKDF (reference sequence). Trimming took off 1 base at V and 4 bases at J, with 13 bases between the two ends. Complete variable domain (other parts from reference TRBV15 and TRBJ1-2): DAMVIQNPRYQVTQFGKPVTLSCSQTLNHNVMYWYQQKSSQAPKLLFHYYDKDFNNEADTPDNFQSRRPNTSFCFLDIRSPGLGDTAMYLCATSRAIGLGYGYTFGSGTRLTVV.

The chain joins TRBV21-1 to TRBJ1-2. TRBV21-1 is a documented pseudogene. The CDR3 has 13 amino acids. The CDR3 reads CASSKALGDGYTF. DNA of the CDR3: TGTGCCAGCAGCAAAGCGCTGGGGGATGGCTACACCTTC.

This rearrangement joins TRBV5-6 to TRBJ2-7, with a weak D call TRBD2 (6 bases). The J call may be in error: the DNA end matches TRBJ2-5 better. CDR3 length: 13 amino acids. Germline V lookup: CDR1 SGHDT, CDR2 YYEEEE. The DNA for the CDR3 is TGTGCCAGCAGCCGTGGACTAAGCGGGACCCAGTACTTC. Amino acids: CASSRGLSGTQYF.

Written as DNA, the CDR3 is TGTGCCAGCAGTTTCATGGTGCCCGGGACTCCTAGGAAAAAGAACACTGAAGCTTTCTTT. Translated: CASSFMVPGTPRKKNTEAFF. This sequence joins TRBV28 and TRBJ1-1, with D possibly matching TRBD1 (5 bases). Trimming cost V 3 bases and J 1 base, with 27 bases left between them. The germline V gene has CDR1 MDHEN and CDR2 SYDVKM. The CDR3 is 20 amino acids.

The chain links TRBV11-3 to TRBJ1-3; unclear D gene. The V gene's germline CDR1 is SGHNT and CDR2 YENEEA. This CDR3 comprises 14 residues. Trimming took 5 bases from V and 0 from J, leaving 8 bases between them. The DNA of the CDR3 is TGTGCCAGCAGCCCGTTAAGCTCTGGAAACACCATATATTTT. Translated: CASSPLSSGNTIYF.

V usage is TRBV28 and J usage is TRBJ2-2; D remains unclear. Trimming took off 6 bases at V and 6 bases at J, with 8 bases between the two ends. This CDR3 comprises 12 residues. Germline V lookup: CDR1 MDHEN, CDR2 SYDVKM. The CDR3 region has the DNA TGTGCCAGCAGCAGTAATTCCGGGGAGCTGTTTTTT. This translates into CASSSNSGELFF.

This clone has just one count. This chain connects TRBV5-8 to TRBJ1-1; D unclear. This CDR3 is 11 amino acids long. Trimming left V 4 bases short and J 7 bases short, with 8 bases between. Germline V gene sequence: CDR1 SGHTS, CDR2 YDEGEE. The CDR3 nucleotides read TGTGCCAGCAGCGCGGTGTATGAAGCTTTCTTT. As protein: CASSAVYEAFF.

The chain has TRBV9 and TRBJ2-1; D perhaps matches TRBD2 (5 bases). Germline CDR1 reads SGDLS; CDR2 reads YYNGEE. V gave up 4 bases and J gave up 1 base, with 9 bases separating them. The CDR3 is made up of 14 amino acids. The CDR3 reads CASSMEASYNEQFF. The CDR3 coding sequence is TGTGCCAGCAGCATGGAGGCTTCCTACAATGAGCAGTTCTTC.

The chain carries TRBV9 and TRBJ2-3; 7 nucleotides line up with TRBD1. CDR3 length equals 14 residues. The V gene end was trimmed by 4 bases and the J gene end by 2 bases; junction bases not matched to a gene: 4. The germline gives CDR1 SGDLS, CDR2 YYNGEE. The chain's CDR3 is CASSQGQATDTQYF. DNA for the CDR3: TGTGCCAGCAGCCAAGGACAGGCCACAGATACGCAGTATTTT.

The chain is built from TRBV12-5 and TRBJ2-1, with 8 bases identical to TRBD1. CDR1 is LGHNT and CDR2 is FRNRAP in the germline V gene. After removal of 1 base from V and 5 bases from J, the junction contained 7 bases not matched to a gene. The length of the CDR3 is 16 residues. CDR3 sequence: CASGLGRDRNNNEQFF. The CDR3 bases are TGTGCTAGTGGTTTGGGACGGGACAGGAACAACAATGAGCAGTTCTTC. The full variable domain, its missing parts supplied by reference TRBV12-5 and TRBJ2-1, is DARVTQTPRHKVTEMGQEVTMRCQPILGHNTVFWYRQTMMQGLELLAYFRNRAPLDDSGMPKDRFSAEMPDATLATLKIQPSEPRDSAVYFCASGLGRDRNNNEQFFGPGTRLTVL.

V gene TRBV10-3 combines with J gene TRBJ2-1; no reliable D call. From germline, CDR1 is ENHRY and CDR2 SYGVKD. The CDR3 consists of 14 residues. Trimming left V 0 bases short and J 7 bases short, with 10 bases between. In DNA, the CDR3 is TGTGCCATCAGTGAGTCGCTGACCCCAAATGAGCAGTTCTTC. Protein: CAISESLTPNEQFF.

This chain joins TRBV10-3 and TRBJ2-7, with 7 bases identical to TRBD1. The J segment lost 4 bases and the V segment lost 2 bases, leaving 5 bases of the junction unmatched. Germline V CDR1 and CDR2: ENHRY, SYGVKD. The CDR3 consists of 14 residues. The CDR3 DNA is TGTGCCATCAGTGAGGCAGGGGGAGATTACGAGCAGTACTTC. Protein product: CAISEAGGDYEQYF.

The chain has TRBV28 and TRBJ1-2; maybe TRBD1 (6 bases). Trimming shortened V by 7 bases and J by 7 bases, and 19 bases separated the two germline ends. CDR3 length equals 14 residues. Germline loops: CDR1 MDHEN, CDR2 SYDVKM. The CDR3 coding sequence is TGTGCCAGCACCACGCGACAGGCACGGGGTGGCTACACCTTC. Its protein product is CASTTRQARGGYTF.

A remark on this clone: In the same sample, other DNA sequences code for this CDR3. V gene TRBV7-3 combines with J gene TRBJ2-2; D is unclear. Trimming removed 5 bases from V and 1 base from J, with 8 bases in between. Germline V CDR1 and CDR2: SGHTA, FQGTGA. The CDR3 has 14 amino acids. CDR3 in DNA: TGTGCCAGCAGCCCCCCGGGGAACACCGGGGAGCTGTTTTTT. Protein product: CASSPPGNTGELFF. Variable domain in full (rest from reference TRBV7-3 and TRBJ2-2): GAGVSQTPSNKVTEKGKYVELRCDPISGHTALYWYRQSLGQGPEFLIYFQGTGAADDSGLPNDRFFAVRPEGSVSTLKIQRTERGDSAVYLCASSPPGNTGELFFGEGSRLTVL.

V is TRBV5-4 and J is TRBJ2-1; D is undetermined. With 0 bases removed from V and 0 bases from J, the gap between germline ends came to 4 bases. The CDR3 totals 14 residues. Looked up from germline, CDR1 is SGHNT and CDR2 is YYREEE (reference sequence). This CDR3 is CASSLGDSYNEQFF. CDR3 nucleotide sequence: TGTGCCAGCAGCTTGGGGGACTCCTACAATGAGCAGTTCTTC.

This rearrangement joins TRBV5-1 to TRBJ2-7; the D gene could be TRBD1 or TRBD2 (5 bases each). The CDR3 has 14 residues. Germline V gene lookup returns CDR1 SGHRS and CDR2 YFSETQ. The V end lost 4 bases, the J end lost 2 bases, and 13 bases lay between the germline ends. In DNA form, the CDR3 reads TGCGCCAGCAGCGCCGGGACGGGCACCTACGAGCAGTACTTC. This gives the protein CASSAGTGTYEQYF.

The V call is TRBV7-9, the J call TRBJ1-4; D remains unclear. CDR3 size: 14 residues. Germline V gene sequence: CDR1 SEHNR, CDR2 FQNEAQ (reference sequence). Trimming pared 1 base from V and 4 bases from J, leaving 7 bases between. The CDR3 coding sequence is TGTGCCAGCAGCTTAGGGGTATATAATGAAAAACTGTTTTTT. Amino acids: CASSLGVYNEKLFF.

V and J are TRBV18 and TRBJ1-5; 12 nucleotides align to TRBD1. Unmatched junction bases numbered 2, after V lost 5 bases and J lost 6 bases. CDR3 length: 14 residues. Germline V CDR1 and CDR2: KGHSH, LQKENI. The CDR3 here is CASSEGQGAQPQHF. CDR3 sequence (DNA): TGTGCCAGCTCAGAGGGACAGGGGGCTCAGCCCCAGCATTTT.

The chain combines TRBV9 with TRBJ2-5; 7 nucleotides align to TRBD2. The CDR3 sequence is 14 residues long. The V gene's germline CDR1 is SGDLS and CDR2 YYNGEE. Trimming cost V 4 bases and J 2 bases; bases outside gene matches: 5. CDR3 coding DNA: TGTGCCAGCAGCCTTGGACTAGGACAAGAGACCCAGTACTTC. Translating it yields CASSLGLGQETQYF.

The sample holds a few counts of this clone. The chain joins TRBV4-1 to TRBJ2-3, with D perhaps matching TRBD2 (6 bases). The CDR3 covers 17 residues. Per the germline V gene, CDR1 is MGHRA and CDR2 is YSYEKL. Trimming stripped 0 bases from V and 6 bases from J, with 19 bases between. CDR3 bases: TGCGCCAGCAGCCAAGATGGGGGGACTCGGAGGGCCGATACGCAGTATTTT. This codes for CASSQDGGTRRADTQYF.